Shown below are 14 T cell receptor beta chains from a single sample sequenced in a study of T-cell memory formation after mild COVID-19. TCRdb used MiXCR to reprocess the 5' RACE reads, holding one entry per CDR3 protein. The table lists approximately 150,000 distinct CDR3 sequences, less than 20% of them singletons. The sequenced sample was PBMCs or a T cell subset sorted from them (not recorded which). The receptor set was obtained from an adult woman who had mild COVID-19 (a few samples of this study predate the infection). Cell type and time point are not known.

V gene TRBV4-3 combines with J gene TRBJ2-3; D unclear. This CDR3 has 14 residues. CDR1 is LGHNA, CDR2 YSLEER, per germline. V was pared by 0 bases and J by 6 bases, with 10 bases between. DNA for the CDR3: TGCGCCAGCAGCCAAGACGCGAGGCTGGATACGCAGTATTTT. Translated: CASSQDARLDTQYF.

This clonotype was counted a few times. This chain links TRBV12-3 or TRBV12-4 with TRBJ2-2; 10 nucleotides line up with TRBD1. The CDR3 consists of 14 residues. The J segment lost 8 bases and the V segment lost 6 bases, leaving 6 bases of the junction unmatched. DNA for the CDR3: TGTGCCAGCAGCCGCCGGGACAGGGGTGGGGAGCTGTTTTTT. Amino acid sequence: CASSRRDRGGELFF.

This clonotype was seen a handful of times. The chain employs TRBV27 and TRBJ2-7; unclear D gene. CDR3 length: 14 amino acids. Germline-derived CDR1 and CDR2 are MNHEY and SMNVEV (reference sequence). Between the trimmed V and J ends, which lost 5 bases and 2 bases, there was a span of 13 bases. The CDR3 region has the DNA TGTGCCAGCAGTCCTACCTACCCCCCCTACGAGCAGTACTTC. The encoded protein is CASSPTYPPYEQYF.

This clonotype has a single count. The chain links TRBV7-2 to TRBJ2-1; 9 bases are shared with TRBD2. The CDR3 runs 18 residues. V lost 5 bases to trimming and J lost 10 bases; unmatched junction nucleotides: 21. Germline V lookup: CDR1 SGHTA, CDR2 FQGNSA. In nucleotides, the CDR3 is TGTGCCAGCAGCGTGGCCTTTAGCGGGAGAGGGAGGCCATGGGAGCAGTTCTTC. Translated: CASSVAFSGRGRPWEQFF.

The CDR3 DNA is TGTGCCAGCAGTTCCCCAGCTGCAGGACAGCCCCAGCATTTT. It is translated as CASSSPAAGQPQHF. The gene calls are TRBV12-3 or TRBV12-4 and TRBJ1-5; no clear D. The CDR3 totals 14 residues. Trimming left V 4 bases short and J 7 bases short, with 14 bases between.

This clonotype was detected only a few times. The chain employs TRBV18 and TRBJ2-3; 9 bases agree with TRBD1. After removal of 6 bases from V and 3 bases from J, the junction contained 10 bases not matched to a gene. The CDR3 contains 16 residues. CDR1 is KGHSH, CDR2 LQKENI, per germline. The CDR3 region has the DNA TGTGCCAGCTCGCCGCCCGGGACAGGGAGAACAGATACGCAGTATTTT. Protein: CASSPPGTGRTDTQYF.

The CDR3 DNA sequence: TGTGCCAGTCACGCAGGGGGAGATACGCAGTATTTT. This encodes CASHAGGDTQYF. This chain links TRBV12-3 or TRBV12-4 with TRBJ2-3, with 7 bases matching TRBD1. After removal of 9 bases from V and 5 bases from J, the junction contained 5 bases not matched to a gene. This CDR3 spans 12 amino acids.

This clonotype was counted a few times. J is TRBJ1-2 and V is TRBV7-8; D remains unclear. CDR1 is SGHVS and CDR2 is FQNEAQ in the germline V gene. This CDR3 has 14 amino acids. V gave up 5 bases and J gave up 5 bases, with 15 bases separating them. CDR3 DNA: TGTGCCAGCAGCCCTACACACGGAGGATATGGCTACACCTTC. Protein product: CASSPTHGGYGYTF.

This clonotype came up a few times. The chain recombines TRBV29-1 with TRBJ2-6, with a possible D match to TRBD2 (5 bases). This CDR3 has 13 residues. The germline V gene has CDR1 SQVTM and CDR2 ANQGSEA. V dropped 5 bases and J dropped 4 bases, with 9 bases sitting between them. CDR3 loop: CSVRDPGANVLTF. The CDR3 coding sequence is TGCAGCGTTCGGGATCCGGGGGCCAACGTCCTGACTTTC. Looking up the rest from reference TRBV29-1 and TRBJ2-6 gives the full variable domain: SAVISQKPSRDICQRGTSLTIQCQVDSQVTMMFWYRQQPGQSLTLIATANQGSEATYESGFVIDKFPISRPNLTFSTLTVSNMSPEDSSIYLCSVRDPGANVLTFGAGSRLTVL.

This clonotype was seen only a few times. This chain uses TRBV5-1 with TRBJ2-5; TRBD2 matches at 8 bases. Germline-derived CDR1 and CDR2 are SGHRS and YFSETQ. V shed 6 bases, J shed 2 bases, and the junction held 9 bases outside the gene matches. This CDR3 contains 15 residues. The CDR3 nucleotides read TGCGCCAGCACCGTGAAGCGGGGGACTCAAGAGACCCAGTACTTC. Translation: CASTVKRGTQETQYF.

This clonotype was counted ten times or more. The chain has TRBV10-3 and TRBJ1-6; no definite D call. This CDR3 spans 14 amino acids. In germline, CDR1 is ENHRY, CDR2 SYGVKD. Trimming left V 6 bases short and J 1 base short, with 7 bases between. The CDR3 is CAIRRDSYNSPLHF. The CDR3 nucleotides are TGTGCCATCAGGCGGGATTCCTATAATTCACCCCTCCACTTT.

This clonotype showed up just a few times. The chain couples TRBV5-1 to TRBJ1-5; D is unresolved. The V gene's germline CDR1 is SGHRS and CDR2 YFSETQ. The CDR3 consists of 13 residues. V was cut by 1 base and J by 4 bases, with 6 bases left in between. The CDR3 DNA reads TGCGCCAGCAGCTTGCAGGAGAATCAGCCCCAGCATTTT. It yields the protein CASSLQENQPQHF.

This rearrangement joins TRBV27 to TRBJ1-2; D might be TRBD1 (5 bases). Looked up from germline, CDR1 is MNHEY and CDR2 is SMNVEV (reference sequence). Between the trimmed V and J ends, which lost 6 bases and 1 base, there was a span of 18 bases. This CDR3 spans 16 amino acids. CDR3 in DNA: TGTGCCAGCAGACGGGGGGGTGCCAATAGTAACTATGGCTACACCTTC. Its protein product is CASRRGGANSNYGYTF.

The rearrangement links TRBV12-3 or TRBV12-4 to TRBJ1-1; a possible D gene is TRBD1 (5 bases). The length of the CDR3 is 13 residues. The V gene lost 7 bases and the J gene lost 4 bases, with 13 bases spanning the gap. The CDR3 coding sequence is TGTGCCAGCACCGGGGGGAGGGCCACTGAAGCTTTCTTT. Protein: CASTGGRATEAFF.